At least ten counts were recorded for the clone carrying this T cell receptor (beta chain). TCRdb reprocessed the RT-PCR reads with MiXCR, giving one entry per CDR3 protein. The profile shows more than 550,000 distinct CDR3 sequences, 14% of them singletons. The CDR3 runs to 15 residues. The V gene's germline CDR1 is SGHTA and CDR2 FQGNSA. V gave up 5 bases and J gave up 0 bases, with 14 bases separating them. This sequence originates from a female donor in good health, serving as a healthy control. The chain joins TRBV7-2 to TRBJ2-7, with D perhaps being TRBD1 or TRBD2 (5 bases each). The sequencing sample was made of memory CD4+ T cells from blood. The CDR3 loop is CASSGRDRSSYEQYF. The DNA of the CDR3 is TGTGCCAGCAGCGGCCGGGACCGGAGCTCCTACGAGCAGTACTTC. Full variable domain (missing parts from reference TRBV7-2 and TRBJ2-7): GAGVSQSPSNKVTEKGKDVELRCDPISGHTALYWYRQSLGQGLEFLIYFQGNSAPDKSGLPSDRFSAERTGGSVSTLTIQRTQQEDSAVYLCASSGRDRSSYEQYFGPGTRLTVT.